The 16 T cell receptor beta chains below were found in one sample sequenced in a study of blood T cell repertoires in COVID-19. The method was immunoSEQ multiplex PCR; TCRdb's version includes in-frame clones alone and lacks a portion of them. The sample gives roughly 57,000 clones, over 70% of which show up once; approximately 3% is in the top ten. Sequencing used peripheral blood. All receptors derive from a man between 60 and 70 years old with acute or convalescent COVID-19.

This clone was picked up a small number of times. The chain has TRBV2 and TRBJ1-3; possible D gene TRBD1, 6 bases. In germline, CDR1 is SNHLY, CDR2 FYNNEI. V lost 8 bases to trimming and J lost 14 bases, with 22 bases between them. The CDR3 contains 13 residues. The DNA for the CDR3 is TGTGCCAGCCATAGAGATGGGCCGGGACATTTATATTTT. Translation gives CASHRDGPGHLYF. The full variable domain, its missing parts supplied by reference TRBV2 and TRBJ1-3, is EPEVTQTPSHQVTQMGQEVILRCVPISNHLYFYWYRQILGQKVEFLVSFYNNEISEKSEIFDDQFSVERPDGSNFTLKIRSTKLEDSAMYFCASHRDGPGHLYFGEGSWLTVV.

This chain links TRBV5-1 with TRBJ2-5; D might be TRBD1 (6 bases). Germline V gene sequence: CDR1 SGHRS, CDR2 YFSETQ. The CDR3 contains 14 residues. V was cut by 9 bases and J by 5 bases, with 20 bases left in between. This CDR3 reads CANPDSLGRETQYF. As DNA, the CDR3 is TGCGCCAACCCGGACAGTCTCGGACGGGAGACCCAGTACTTC.

This chain links TRBV29-1 with TRBJ1-1; 9 bases fit TRBD1. With 0 bases clipped from V and 6 bases from J, the junction kept 5 bases outside the gene matches. CDR3 length equals 14 residues. CDR1 is SQVTM, CDR2 ANQGSEA, per germline. The DNA for the CDR3 is TGCAGCGTTGAAGAGGAGGACAGGGGCCCTGAAGCTTTCTTT. This sequence encodes CSVEEEDRGPEAFF.

The chain couples TRBV30 to TRBJ1-5; D gene unclear. Trimming cost V 2 bases and J 1 base, with 12 bases left between them. CDR3 length equals 15 residues. The germline CDR1 and CDR2 sequences are GTSNPN and SVGIG (reference sequence). CDR3 bases: TGTGCCTGGAGTTCAGGTCCTGGGAGCAATCAGCCCCAGCATTTT. It specifies CAWSSGPGSNQPQHF.

The genes are TRBV11-2 and TRBJ1-6, with D possibly TRBD1 on 6 matching bases. The CDR3 totals 17 residues. Trimming took off 3 bases at V and 8 bases at J, with 20 bases between the two ends. Germline CDR1 and CDR2: SGHAT and FQNNGV. The CDR3 here is CASSLRKIGGSYSPLHF. The CDR3 nucleotides read TGTGCCAGCAGCTTGAGGAAGATAGGGGGATCGTATTCACCCCTCCACTTT.

The chain has TRBV2 and TRBJ1-1, with D possibly matching TRBD1 (5 bases). The CDR3 covers 11 residues. Trimming took 7 bases from V and 8 from J, leaving 11 bases between them. CDR1 is SNHLY and CDR2 is FYNNEI in the germline V gene. In nucleotides, the CDR3 is TGTGCCAGCAAGACAGAGATAGAAGCTTTCTTT. Amino acids: CASKTEIEAFF. The complete variable domain, with remaining parts taken from reference TRBV2 and TRBJ1-1, reads EPEVTQTPSHQVTQMGQEVILRCVPISNHLYFYWYRQILGQKVEFLVSFYNNEISEKSEIFDDQFSVERPDGSNFTLKIRSTKLEDSAMYFCASKTEIEAFFGQGTRLTVV.

The J gene is TRBJ1-4, the V gene TRBV19; 8 bases agree with TRBD1. The CDR3 sequence is 16 residues long. With 3 bases clipped from V and 4 bases from J, the junction kept 7 bases outside the gene matches. The germline V gene has CDR1 LNHDA and CDR2 SQIVND (reference sequence). Here the CDR3 DNA reads TGTGCCAGTAGTATTGGCCGGACAGGGATTAATGAAAAACTGTTTTTT. Protein sequence: CASSIGRTGINEKLFF.

This chain connects TRBV27 to TRBJ1-5; a weak D match, TRBD1 (6 bases). The germline V gene encodes CDR1 MNHEY and CDR2 SMNVEV (reference sequence). V was clipped by 4 bases and J by 8 bases, with 15 bases between them. The CDR3 is 14 residues long. The CDR3 reads CASSSQRGLKPQHF. For the CDR3, the DNA is TGTGCCAGCAGTTCCCAGAGGGGGTTGAAGCCCCAGCATTTT.

The CDR3 reads CASQTSTGWDEQFF. CDR3 DNA sequence: TGCGCCAGCCAAACCTCGACAGGTTGGGATGAGCAGTTCTTC. J is TRBJ2-1 and V is TRBV5-1; perhaps TRBD1 as D (6 bases). With 7 bases removed from V and 8 bases from J, the gap between germline ends came to 19 bases. The V gene's germline CDR1 is SGHRS and CDR2 YFSETQ. This CDR3 spans 14 amino acids.

The chain carries TRBV24-1 and TRBJ2-5; 12 bases are a match to TRBD2. The ends lost 8 bases at V and 4 bases at J; junction bases unmatched: 1. This CDR3 region has 13 residues. Germline-derived CDR1 and CDR2 are KGHDR and SFDVKD. Written as DNA, the CDR3 is TGTGCCACCATGACTAGCGGGAGAGAGACCCAGTACTTC. Its protein product is CATMTSGRETQYF.

This chain connects TRBV30 to TRBJ1-2; 7 bases line up with TRBD1. This CDR3 comprises 13 residues. Germline loops: CDR1 GTSNPN, CDR2 SVGIG (reference sequence). V was pared by 7 bases and J by 7 bases, with 12 bases of the junction left unmatched. The CDR3 loop reads CASRPTGLPGYTF. Written as DNA, the CDR3 is TGTGCCTCTCGACCGACAGGGCTCCCTGGCTACACCTTC.

This sequence joins TRBV27 and TRBJ2-7; D unclear. The V gene's germline CDR1 is MNHEY and CDR2 SMNVEV (reference sequence). Trimming shortened V by 6 bases and J by 5 bases, and 8 bases separated the two germline ends. There are 11 residues in the CDR3. The DNA of the CDR3 is TGTGCCAGCAGGAGAGGCCACGAGCAGTACTTC. Amino acids: CASRRGHEQYF.

The V and J genes are TRBV11-1 and TRBJ2-7; TRBD2 is a possible D gene (5 bases). CDR1 is SGHAT and CDR2 is FQDESV in the germline V gene (reference sequence). V lost 2 bases and J 1 base, leaving 15 bases between the germline ends. The CDR3 covers 16 residues. This CDR3 is CASSLKGAASSYEQYF. The CDR3 DNA sequence: TGTGCCAGCAGCTTAAAGGGAGCAGCCAGTTCCTACGAGCAGTACTTC.

V usage is TRBV5-5 and J usage is TRBJ1-1, with D possibly matching TRBD1 (5 bases). The germline gives CDR1 SGHKS, CDR2 YYEKEE (reference sequence). This CDR3 comprises 15 residues. V lost 1 base, J lost 0 bases, and 10 bases lay in between. The CDR3 DNA sequence: TGTGCCAGCAGCTTGCGTCCAGGGATGAACACTGAAGCTTTCTTT. Its protein product is CASSLRPGMNTEAFF.

The chain joins TRBV27 to TRBJ1-1; maybe TRBD1 (6 bases). The V gene lost 2 bases and the J gene lost 1 base, with 8 bases spanning the gap. CDR3 length: 14 amino acids. CDR1 and CDR2 (germline): MNHEY, SMNVEV (reference sequence). The CDR3 loop reads CASSLRQANTEAFF. The CDR3 DNA sequence: TGTGCCAGCAGTTTACGACAGGCGAACACTGAAGCTTTCTTT.

The chain is built from TRBV9 and TRBJ1-1; 7 bases align to TRBD1. This CDR3 comprises 16 residues. Per germline, CDR1 SGDLS and CDR2 YYNGEE. Unmatched junction bases numbered 11, after V lost 3 bases and J lost 3 bases. CDR3 amino acids: CASSAQPGQRYTEAFF. In DNA, the CDR3 is TGTGCCAGCAGCGCTCAACCGGGACAGCGATACACTGAAGCTTTCTTT.